These 11 T cell receptor beta chains were all obtained from the same sample, sequenced in a study of molecular identifiers for immune sequencing clone quantification. TCRdb itself ran the PCR reads through MiXCR, one entry per CDR3 protein. The sample holds around 470,000 distinct CDR3 sequences; about 25% are singletons and the top ten take over 0.6%. Sequences were obtained from naive CD8+ T cells from blood, with Jurkat cell RNA spiked in. Specified subset: FACS-sorted CD8+CD4-CCR7+CD45RA+ naive T cells. These TCRs come from a human donor in good health. Some libraries in this study had Jurkat cell RNA spiked in.

This clonotype turned up a few times. This chain links TRBV5-6 with TRBJ1-1; D unresolved. The CDR3 runs 16 residues. V shed 4 bases and J shed 3 bases, with 19 bases lying between them. CDR1 and CDR2 (germline): SGHDT, YYEEEE. For the CDR3, the DNA is TGTGCCAGCAGCCCAGAGTTGGGGTATCCGGACACTGAAGCTTTCTTT. Translating it yields CASSPELGYPDTEAFF.

A remark on this clonotype: The missing conserved phenylalanine or tryptophan at the end of this CDR3 makes a read error likely. The chain carries TRBV7-3 and TRBJ2-3, with a weak D call TRBD2 (6 bases). Germline V gene lookup returns CDR1 SGHTA and CDR2 FQGTGA. The V and J ends lost 2 bases and 4 bases respectively, with 7 bases between them. The CDR3 spans 13 residues. CDR3 DNA: TGTGCCAGCAGCTTAGGAGGGGCAGATACGCAGTATTCT. It codes for CASSLGGADTQYS.

This clonotype was counted many times. V is TRBV7-2 and J is TRBJ1-3; D is undetermined. The CDR3 is 15 residues long. Germline values: CDR1 SGHTA, CDR2 FQGNSA. V lost 5 bases to trimming and J lost 0 bases, with 11 bases between them. CDR3 sequence reads: CASSGGHSSGNTIYF. The DNA of the CDR3 is TGTGCCAGCAGCGGAGGGCACTCCTCTGGAAACACCATATATTTT.

This clonotype occurred many times. The conserved phenylalanine or tryptophan is not found at the CDR3 terminus, so this likely reflects a read error. It is unclear where the CDR3 begins or ends on the DNA, so no DNA is shown, and the CDR3 is as TCRdb lists it. V gene TRBV5-4 combines with J gene TRBJ2-1; TRBD2 is the table's D call and was not checked against the DNA. Counting both end residues, the CDR3 totals 11 amino acids. Germline values: CDR1 SGHNT, CDR2 YYREEE (reference sequence). The CDR3 spells CASSWSGTPTL.

Comment on this clonotype: This may be a read error: a much more frequent sequence differs by one nucleotide. This chain links TRBV20-1 with TRBJ2-3, with 8 positions matching TRBD1. The germline V gene encodes CDR1 DFQATT and CDR2 SNEGSKA (reference sequence). CDR3 length: 16 amino acids. The CDR3 loop reads CGAQNPGQVTLDTQYF. In DNA, the CDR3 is TGCGGTGCTCAGAACCCGGGACAGGTGACTTTGGATACGCAGTATTTT.

This chain connects TRBV29-1 to TRBJ1-1, with 7 positions matching TRBD1. This CDR3 has 14 residues. V was clipped by 7 bases and J by 4 bases; unmatched bases: 12. Germline V gene lookup returns CDR1 SQVTM and CDR2 ANQGSEA. The CDR3, as DNA: TGCAGCGGGAGCGTGACAGGGCTGATCACTGAAGCTTTCTTT. Protein product: CSGSVTGLITEAFF.

Many counts were recorded for this clonotype. This sequence joins TRBV6-2 or TRBV6-3 and TRBJ1-6, with a weak D call TRBD1 (6 bases). This CDR3 region has 12 residues. CDR1 is MNHEY, CDR2 SVGEGT, per germline. Trimming shortened V by 6 bases and J by 16 bases, and 16 bases separated the two germline ends. The CDR3 DNA follows: TGTGCCAGCAGGACGACAGGTCCTCTGCTCCACTTT. This gives the protein CASRTTGPLLHF.

There are many counts of this clonotype. The J gene is TRBJ2-7, the V gene TRBV5-1; the D call may be TRBD1 or TRBD2 (5 bases each). The V end lost 4 bases, the J end lost 2 bases, and 13 bases lay between the germline ends. The CDR3 runs to 14 residues. In germline, CDR1 is SGHRS, CDR2 YFSETQ. CDR3 sequence (DNA): TGCGCCAGCAGCGAACCGGGACCGACCTACGAGCAGTACTTC. This sequence encodes CASSEPGPTYEQYF. The complete variable domain, with remaining parts taken from reference TRBV5-1 and TRBJ2-7, reads KAGVTQTPRYLIKTRGQQVTLSCSPISGHRSVSWYQQTPGQGLQFLFEYFSETQRNKGNFPGRFSGRQFSNSRSEMNVSTLELGDSALYLCASSEPGPTYEQYFGPGTRLTVT.

This clonotype was detected many times. The V gene is TRBV5-4, the J gene TRBJ1-1; D not certain. From germline, CDR1 is SGHNT and CDR2 YYREEE (reference sequence). This CDR3 contains 17 residues. V shed 0 bases and J shed 1 base, with 16 bases lying between them. Written as DNA, the CDR3 is TGTGCCAGCAGCTTGGCCAAGGAAGATTTAGGGAACACTGAAGCTTTCTTT. It codes for CASSLAKEDLGNTEAFF.

Points on this clonotype: One end of the junction does not line up with germline, which may come from a read error. The rearrangement joins TRBV30 to TRBJ2-7, with a possible D match to TRBD2 (6 bases). Germline-derived CDR1 and CDR2 are GTSNPN and SVGIG (reference sequence). The length of the CDR3 is 12 residues. As DNA, the CDR3 is TGTGCCTGGGACCAGGAGGGGCTCGAGCAGCACTTC. It encodes CAWDQEGLEQHF.

This clonotype has more than one count but fewer than ten. The V gene is TRBV19, the J gene TRBJ2-3; D is undetermined. V dropped 3 bases and J dropped 1 base, with 11 bases sitting between them. Germline CDR1 LNHDA, CDR2 SQIVND (reference sequence). This CDR3 is built from 15 residues. CDR3 DNA: TGTGCCAGTAGTATTGAGGTCTGGGGCACAGATACGCAGTATTTT. The encoded protein is CASSIEVWGTDTQYF. The full variable domain, rest sourced from reference TRBV19 and TRBJ2-3, is DGGITQSPKYLFRKEGQNVTLSCEQNLNHDAMYWYRQDPGQGLRLIYYSQIVNDFQKGDIAEGYSVSREKKESFPLTVTSAQKNPTAFYLCASSIEVWGTDTQYFGPGTRLTVL.